This T cell receptor (beta chain) was found in a study of regulatory T cells in long-lasting Graves disease. The time point here: persistent/refractory GD, antithyroid drugs over 5 years with positive TRAb. The TCR library was made from RNA extracted from PBMCs. Doctors identified Graves' disease using the American Thyroid Association guidelines. According to the study, TCR beta libraries were built with iRepertoire HTBI primers and CDR3-region Arm-PCR. TCRdb independently ran MiXCR on the multiplex PCR reads; one entry per CDR3 protein. There are a few hundred thousand distinct CDR3 sequences in the sample; 20% to 25% occur only once, and approximately 6.4% lies in the top ten. Study-wide findings and caveats: Persistent patients had a count of shared public clonotypes (around 2,700) that exceeded that of new patients (about 970).

This clonotype showed up many times. Its antigen is unknown. This receptor was obtained from a female donor with Graves disease. This specimen was peripheral blood mononuclear cells (PBMCs), taken when the disease was refractory, from a patient treated with antithyroid drugs.

CDR3 nucleotides: TGTGCCAGCAGTGCGCGGAGACACCAAGATATGAACACTGAAGCTTTCTTT. This codes for CASSARRHQDMNTEAFF. This chain connects TRBV2 to TRBJ1-1; D is unclear. V was cut by 4 bases and J by 0 bases, with 18 bases left in between. Per the germline V gene, CDR1 is SNHLY and CDR2 is FYNNEI. This CDR3 contains 17 residues.